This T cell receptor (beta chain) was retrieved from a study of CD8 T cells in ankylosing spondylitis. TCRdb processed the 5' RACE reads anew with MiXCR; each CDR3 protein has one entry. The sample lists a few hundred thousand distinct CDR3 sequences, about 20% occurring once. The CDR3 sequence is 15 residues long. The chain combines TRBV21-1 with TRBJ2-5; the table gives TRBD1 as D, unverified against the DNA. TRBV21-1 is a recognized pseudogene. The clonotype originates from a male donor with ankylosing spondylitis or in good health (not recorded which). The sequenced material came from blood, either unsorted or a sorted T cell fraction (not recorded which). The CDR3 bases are TGTGCCAGCAGCAGAGGGGGTGCGGGGCGGGAGACCCAGTACTTC. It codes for CASSRGGAGRETQYF.